Below, 14 T cell receptor beta chains from the same sample are listed, as sequenced in a study of T cells in Graves' hyperthyroidism and ophthalmopathy. RNA transcripts provided the source from which TCR beta CDR3 regions were amplified. The HTBI primer set served for first-round RT-PCR of the TCR CDR3. TCRdb re-analysed the multiplex PCR reads in MiXCR, keeping a single row per CDR3 protein. The sample consists of some 550,000 distinct CDR3 sequences, approximately 16% of them appearing once. The sequencing input was blood. These receptor sequences come from a woman in her forties with Graves' ophthalmopathy.

The gene calls are TRBV28 and TRBJ2-7; a possible D gene is TRBD1 (7 bases). The V and J ends lost 3 bases and 4 bases respectively, with 19 bases between them. CDR3 size: 16 residues. Germline V gene data show CDR1 as MDHEN and CDR2 as SYDVKM. CDR3 DNA sequence: TGTGCCAGCAGTTTCCCTCCCTGGAGGGGGCGTTACGAGCAGTACTTC. Residues: CASSFPPWRGRYEQYF.

The table lists this clonotype with many counts. The V gene is TRBV6-5, the J gene TRBJ2-2; tentative D call: TRBD1 (5 bases). The V end was cut by 2 bases, the J end by 3 bases, with 10 bases between. Germline CDR1 reads MNHEY; CDR2 reads SVGAGI. CDR3 length equals 15 residues. The CDR3 nucleotides are TGTGCCAGCAGTTACGGGGCGGTCTACACCGGGGAGCTGTTTTTT. Its translation: CASSYGAVYTGELFF.

This clonotype has ten or more counts. This chain links TRBV18 with TRBJ1-1; TRBD1 agrees at 7 bases. There are 14 residues in the CDR3. V was pared by 4 bases and J by 1 base, with 3 bases of the junction left unmatched. CDR1 is KGHSH and CDR2 is LQKENI in the germline V gene. The CDR3 sequence is CASSRTGPNTEAFF. For the CDR3, the DNA is TGTGCCAGCTCACGGACAGGTCCGAACACTGAAGCTTTCTTT. Variable domain in full (rest from reference TRBV18 and TRBJ1-1): NAGVMQNPRHLVRRRGQEARLRCSPMKGHSHVYWYRQLPEEGLKFMVYLQKENIIDESGMPKERFSAEFPKEGPSILRIQQVVRGDSAAYFCASSRTGPNTEAFFGQGTRLTVV.

This sequence joins TRBV4-1 and TRBJ2-5; the D gene could be TRBD1 or TRBD2 (6 bases each). Germline lookup yields CDR1 MGHRA and CDR2 YSYEKL. The CDR3 covers 17 residues. V lost 1 base and J 9 bases, leaving 24 bases between the germline ends. CDR3 region: CASSQVDMGLPRGAQYF. DNA of the CDR3: TGCGCCAGCAGCCAAGTAGACATGGGACTCCCGAGGGGGGCCCAGTACTTC.

This clonotype was counted between two and nine times. The V and J genes are TRBV20-1 and TRBJ2-2; 9 positions agree with TRBD2. CDR3 length equals 16 residues. The junction had 9 bases not matched to a gene; V was cut back by 2 bases and J by 5 bases. CDR1 is DFQATT and CDR2 is SNEGSKA in the germline V gene (reference sequence). CDR3 amino acids: CSARKGGRAGTGELFF. CDR3 sequence (DNA): TGCAGTGCTAGAAAAGGCGGGAGGGCTGGGACCGGGGAGCTGTTTTTT.

The genes are TRBV7-9 and TRBJ2-7; TRBD2 aligns across 14 bases. Germline values: CDR1 SEHNR, CDR2 FQNEAQ (reference sequence). The CDR3 has 15 amino acids. V lost 5 bases, J lost 7 bases, and 7 bases stayed unmatched. The CDR3 bases are TGTGCCAGCAGCGGGGGACTAGCGGGAGTTGGGGAGCAGTACTTC. It yields the protein CASSGGLAGVGEQYF.

The rearrangement links TRBV5-6 to TRBJ1-1; the D gene is possibly TRBD1 (5 bases). CDR1 SGHDT and CDR2 YYEEEE come from the germline V gene. Trimming stripped 1 base from V and 7 bases from J, with 20 bases between. This CDR3 has 16 residues. DNA of the CDR3: TGTGCCAGCAGCTTGATGTCAGGAAGGGGACTAGGTGAAGCTTTCTTT. This encodes CASSLMSGRGLGEAFF.

This sequence joins TRBV20-1 and TRBJ2-3; D possibly corresponds to TRBD2 (6 bases). The CDR3 has 13 residues. Germline V gives CDR1 DFQATT, CDR2 SNEGSKA (reference sequence). V dropped 5 bases and J dropped 0 bases, with 9 bases sitting between them. The CDR3 region is CSAVGGSTDTQYF. The CDR3 nucleotides read TGCAGTGCTGTCGGGGGAAGCACAGATACGCAGTATTTT.

This clonotype turned up a few times. A much more abundant neighbour one base away suggests this may be a read error. The gene calls are TRBV20-1 and TRBJ1-2; 9 bases fit TRBD1. CDR3 length equals 15 residues. V was pared by 1 base and J by 5 bases, with 8 bases of the junction left unmatched. Germline V gene lookup returns CDR1 DFQATT and CDR2 SNEGSKA (reference sequence). The CDR3 here is CSARGGDRVVYGYTF. The CDR3 DNA is TGCAGTGCTAGAGGTGGGGACAGGGTTGTTTATGGCTACACCTTC.

This chain links TRBV15 with TRBJ2-1; weak D call: TRBD1 (6 bases). The CDR3 is 15 amino acids. Germline values: CDR1 LNHNV, CDR2 YYDKDF (reference sequence). Trimming stripped 2 bases from V and 0 bases from J, with 8 bases between. CDR3 DNA sequence: TGTGCCACCAGCAGACGGACAGTCTCCTACAATGAGCAGTTCTTC. This codes for CATSRRTVSYNEQFF.

The table lists this clonotype with many counts. J is TRBJ2-2 and V is TRBV20-1; D might be TRBD1 or TRBD2, each matching 5 bases. V was clipped by 1 base and J by 4 bases, with 10 bases between them. CDR1 DFQATT and CDR2 SNEGSKA come from the germline V gene (reference sequence). The CDR3 runs to 14 residues. DNA of the CDR3: TGCAGTGCTAGAGCCGGGGCGGTCACCGGGGAGCTGTTTTTT. Its protein is CSARAGAVTGELFF.

This clonotype was found many times. The rearrangement uses TRBV7-3 and TRBJ2-1, with 10 positions matching TRBD1. The CDR3 sequence is 16 residues long. Germline V lookup: CDR1 SGHTA, CDR2 FQGTGA. Germline trimming cut 5 bases from V and 2 bases from J; bases unmatched to any gene: 6. In DNA, the CDR3 is TGTGCCAGCAGCCACCTAGGACAGGGGGCCTACAATGAGCAGTTCTTC. Residues: CASSHLGQGAYNEQFF.

This clonotype turned up a few times. V is TRBV18 and J is TRBJ2-7; D is perhaps TRBD2 (6 bases). Germline V gives CDR1 KGHSH, CDR2 LQKENI. This CDR3 contains 13 residues. Trimming pared 1 base from V and 6 bases from J, leaving 10 bases between. The chain's CDR3 is CASSPRGTGEQYF. For the CDR3, the DNA is TGTGCCAGCTCACCACGGGGGACTGGCGAGCAGTACTTC.

On this clonotype itself: Mismatch with germline at one junction end may stem from a read error. The chain uses TRBV12-3 or TRBV12-4 and TRBJ1-6; D uncertain. The CDR3 covers 12 residues. The CDR3 loop reads CASRLGIRSLHF. The CDR3 DNA sequence: TGTGCCAGCAGGTTAGGGATCAGGTCCCTCCACTTT.